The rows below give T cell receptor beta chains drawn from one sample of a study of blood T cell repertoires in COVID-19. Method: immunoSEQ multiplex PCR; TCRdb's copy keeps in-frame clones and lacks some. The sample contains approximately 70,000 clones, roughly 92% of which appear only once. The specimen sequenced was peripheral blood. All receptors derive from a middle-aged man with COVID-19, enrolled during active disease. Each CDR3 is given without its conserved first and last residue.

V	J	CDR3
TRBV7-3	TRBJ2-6	ASSARGQASSGANVLT
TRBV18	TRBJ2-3	ASSPLGQGTDTQY
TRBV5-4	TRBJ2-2	ASSARGGGENTGELF
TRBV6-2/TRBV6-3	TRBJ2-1	ASSPGRGLSSYNEQF
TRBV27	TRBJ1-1	ASSSPGASMNTEAF
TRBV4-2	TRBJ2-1	ASSQVGTYNEQF
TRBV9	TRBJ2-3	ASSSEDGELTDTQY
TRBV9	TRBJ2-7	ASSLGQATYEQY
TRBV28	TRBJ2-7	ASSLSSGRAPYEQY
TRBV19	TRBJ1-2	ASSRQTNYGYT
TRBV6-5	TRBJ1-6	ASNRQGMNSPLH